This T cell receptor (beta chain) came from a study of shared clonotypes between healthy human individuals. For the study at large: Donor composition was a couple of women and a few men, aged 18 to 49.

The CDR3 is 15 amino acids. V was shortened by 0 bases and J by 2 bases, with 11 bases between the two germline ends. CDR1 is SGHRS and CDR2 is YFSETQ in the germline V gene. TCRdb keeps only in-frame clones here, not all; method: immunoSEQ multiplex PCR. The profile shows about 600,000 clones, more than 95% of them singletons. Naive CD8 cells comprised CD45RO-negative, CCR7-positively selected cells, excluding terminally differentiated effector memory CD45RA+ cells. Healthy HIV-negative adults with no recent acute infections or vaccinations were recruited as donors. Sequencing input: naive CD8+ T cells sorted from blood. The chain has TRBV5-1 and TRBJ1-1; unclear D gene. This receptor was taken from a man under 40 in good health. This chain's CDR3 is CASSLATGPNTEAFF. CDR3 sequence (DNA): TGCGCCAGCAGCTTGGCGACGGGCCCAAACACTGAAGCTTTCTTT.